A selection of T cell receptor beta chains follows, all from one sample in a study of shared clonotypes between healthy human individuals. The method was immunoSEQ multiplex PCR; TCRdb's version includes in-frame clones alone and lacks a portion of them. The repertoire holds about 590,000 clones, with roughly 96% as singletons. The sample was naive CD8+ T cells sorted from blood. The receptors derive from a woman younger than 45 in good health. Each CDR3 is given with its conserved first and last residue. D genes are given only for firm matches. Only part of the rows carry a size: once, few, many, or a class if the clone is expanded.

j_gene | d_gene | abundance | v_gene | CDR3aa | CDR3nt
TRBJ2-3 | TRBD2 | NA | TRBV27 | CASIGTRPPDTQYF | TGTGCCAGCATCGGGACTAGGCCCCCAGATACGCAGTATTTT
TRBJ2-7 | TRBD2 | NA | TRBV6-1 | CASSAGLAGVYEQYF | TGTGCCAGCAGCGCTGGACTAGCGGGAGTCTACGAGCAGTACTTC
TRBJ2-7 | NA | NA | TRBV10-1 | CASSEHETGNEQYF | TGCGCCAGCAGTGAGCACGAAACAGGGAACGAGCAGTACTTC
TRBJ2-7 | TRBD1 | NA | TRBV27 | CASHSRTGGINEQYF | TGTGCCAGCCATTCTAGGACAGGGGGAATCAACGAGCAGTACTTC
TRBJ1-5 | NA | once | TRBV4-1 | CASSPTWGGNQPQHF | TGCGCCAGCAGCCCGACGTGGGGTGGCAATCAGCCCCAGCATTTT
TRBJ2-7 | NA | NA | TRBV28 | CASSFFIPGDEQYF | TGTGCCAGCAGTTTTTTCATCCCAGGGGACGAGCAGTACTTC
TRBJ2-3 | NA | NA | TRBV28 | CASSPQGLDTQYF | TGTGCCAGCAGCCCCCAGGGGTTAGATACGCAGTATTTT
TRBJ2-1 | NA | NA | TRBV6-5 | CASSPSPANEQFF | TGTGCCAGCAGTCCCTCGCCAGCGAATGAGCAGTTCTTC
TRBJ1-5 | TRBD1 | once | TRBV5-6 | CASSLAGTGNQPQHF | TGTGCCAGCAGCTTGGCCGGGACAGGGAATCAGCCCCAGCATTTT
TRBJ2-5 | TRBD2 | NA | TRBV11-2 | CASSLELAGKETQYF | TGTGCCAGCAGCTTAGAGCTAGCGGGGAAAGAGACCCAGTACTTC
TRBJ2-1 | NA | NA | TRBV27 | CASSLFSSYNEQFF | TGTGCCAGCAGTTTATTTAGCTCCTACAATGAGCAGTTCTTC
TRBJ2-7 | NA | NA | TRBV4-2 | CASSQARARSYEQYF | TGTGCCAGCAGCCAAGCCCGGGCACGCTCCTACGAGCAGTACTTC
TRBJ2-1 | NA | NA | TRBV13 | CASSLGLSYNEQFF | TGTGCCAGCAGCTTAGGGTTGTCCTACAATGAGCAGTTCTTC
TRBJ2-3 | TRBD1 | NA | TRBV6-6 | CASSGHRGPADTQYF | TGTGCCAGCAGTGGGCACAGGGGGCCTGCAGATACGCAGTATTTT
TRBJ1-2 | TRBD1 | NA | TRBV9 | CASSVLTGGDYGYTF | TGTGCCAGCAGCGTCCTTACAGGGGGCGACTATGGCTACACCTTC
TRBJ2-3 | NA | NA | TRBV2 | CASSEAGGWGSTDTQYF | TGTGCCAGCAGTGAAGCGGGGGGTTGGGGGAGCACAGATACGCAGTATTTT
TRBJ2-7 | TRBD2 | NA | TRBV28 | CATRGLAGRGEQYF | TGTGCCACCCGGGGACTAGCGGGGAGGGGGGAGCAGTACTTC
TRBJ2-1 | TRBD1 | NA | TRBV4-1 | CASSQLRQGYSYNEQFF | TGCGCCAGCAGCCAGCTCAGACAGGGCTATTCCTACAATGAGCAGTTCTTC
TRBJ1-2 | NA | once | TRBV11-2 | CASSLDFRKGYTF | TGTGCCAGCAGCTTAGATTTTCGGAAGGGCTACACCTTC
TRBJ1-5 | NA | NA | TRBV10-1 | CASSEDGRPQPQHF | TGCGCCAGCAGTGAGGACGGACGGCCTCAGCCCCAGCATTTT
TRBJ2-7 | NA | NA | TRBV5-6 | CASSLAHHVDEQYF | TGTGCCAGCAGCTTGGCCCATCATGTCGACGAGCAGTACTTC
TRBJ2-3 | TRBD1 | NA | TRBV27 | CASSLWAGGSTDTQYF | TGTGCCAGCAGTTTATGGGCAGGGGGCAGCACAGATACGCAGTATTTT
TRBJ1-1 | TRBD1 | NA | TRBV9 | CASSPGQGVKDTEAFF | TGTGCCAGCAGCCCCGGACAGGGGGTGAAGGACACTGAAGCTTTCTTT
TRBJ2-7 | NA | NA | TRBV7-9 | CASSPIGLKTYEQYF | TGTGCCAGCAGCCCTATAGGACTAAAAACCTACGAGCAGTACTTC
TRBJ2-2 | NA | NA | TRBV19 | CASMGQRAYTGELFF | TGTGCCAGTATGGGGCAGCGGGCGTATACCGGGGAGCTGTTTTTT
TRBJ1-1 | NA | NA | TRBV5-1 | CASSAPGAEAFF | TGCGCCAGCAGCGCCCCCGGGGCTGAAGCTTTCTTT
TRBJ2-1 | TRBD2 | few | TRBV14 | CASSQNSGSGVFF | TGTGCCAGCAGCCAGAACAGCGGGAGTGGTGTGTTCTTC
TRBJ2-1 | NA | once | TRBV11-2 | CASSPRWRVGYNEQFF | TGTGCCAGCAGCCCCCGGTGGAGGGTTGGCTACAATGAGCAGTTCTTC
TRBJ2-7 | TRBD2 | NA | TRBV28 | CASTWGGSSPTYEQYF | TGTGCCAGCACCTGGGGGGGATCCTCCCCGACCTACGAGCAGTACTTC
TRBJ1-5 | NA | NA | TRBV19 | CASSPAMGAGNQPQHF | TGTGCCAGTAGTCCCGCGATGGGGGCGGGCAATCAGCCCCAGCATTTT
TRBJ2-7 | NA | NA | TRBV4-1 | CASSQPHGTPIYEQYF | TGCGCCAGCAGCCAGCCCCACGGGACTCCTATCTACGAGCAGTACTTC
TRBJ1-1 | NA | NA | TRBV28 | CASSLEGFNTEAFF | TGTGCCAGCTCTTTAGAGGGATTTAACACTGAAGCTTTCTTT
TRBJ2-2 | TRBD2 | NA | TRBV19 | CASSIFLAGGGLNTGELFF | TGTGCCAGTAGTATTTTTCTAGCGGGGGGCGGGCTGAACACCGGGGAGCTGTTTTTT
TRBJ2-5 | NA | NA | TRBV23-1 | CASSQFWDTRYF | TGCGCCAGCAGTCAATTCTGGGACACCCGTTACTTC
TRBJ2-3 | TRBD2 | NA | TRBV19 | CASSPRGLAGTDTQYF | TGTGCCAGTAGCCCTAGAGGACTAGCGGGCACAGATACGCAGTATTTT
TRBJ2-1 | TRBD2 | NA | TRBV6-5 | CASRTASGVYNEQFF | TGTGCCAGCCGTACGGCTAGCGGGGTTTACAATGAGCAGTTCTTC
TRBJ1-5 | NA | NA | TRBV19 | CASREIELSNQPQHF | TGTGCCAGTAGGGAGATAGAGTTAAGCAATCAGCCCCAGCATTTT
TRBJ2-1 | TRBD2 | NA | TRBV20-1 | CSAHGGFEQFF | TGCAGTGCCCACGGGGGGTTCGAGCAGTTCTTC